Sequencing of this T cell receptor (beta chain) was carried out in a study of technical replicates of blood from a few donors. Here immunoSEQ multiplex PCR was the method, and the copy in TCRdb shows in-frame clones only, minus some. The table records around 100,000 clones, about 94% of them present only once. This CDR3 is built from 11 residues. The germline V gene encodes CDR1 MDHEN and CDR2 SYDVKM. V shed 7 bases and J shed 2 bases, with 5 bases lying between them. The sequence was obtained from a human donor in good health. J is TRBJ1-2 and V is TRBV28, with unresolved D. The sample was T cells isolated from PBMCs. The CDR3 bases are TGTGCCAGCAATCAGAACTATGGCTACACCTTC. It is translated as CASNQNYGYTF.